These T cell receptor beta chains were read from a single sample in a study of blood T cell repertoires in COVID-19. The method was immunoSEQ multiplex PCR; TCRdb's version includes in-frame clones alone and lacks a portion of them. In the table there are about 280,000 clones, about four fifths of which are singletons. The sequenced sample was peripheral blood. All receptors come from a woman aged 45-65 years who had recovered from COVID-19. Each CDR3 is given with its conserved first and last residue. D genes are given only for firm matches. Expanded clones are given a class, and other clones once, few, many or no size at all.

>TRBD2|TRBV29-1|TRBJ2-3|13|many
TGCAGCGCCCTTACTAGCGGTTCAGATACGCAGTATTTT
CSALTSGSDTQYF
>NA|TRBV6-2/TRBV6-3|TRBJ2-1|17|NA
TGTGCCAGCAGTCTAGAAGGGGAAGGGAGGTCCTACAATGAGCAGTTCTTC
CASSLEGEGRSYNEQFF
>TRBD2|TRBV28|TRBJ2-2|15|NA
TGTGCCAGCAGACCCGCGGGGGTCGACACCGGGGAGCTGTTTTTT
CASRPAGVDTGELFF
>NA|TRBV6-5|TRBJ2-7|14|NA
TGTGCCAGTAAGGCCCAACAGGGAACCTACGAGCAGTACTTC
CASKAQQGTYEQYF
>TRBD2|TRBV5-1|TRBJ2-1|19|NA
TGCGCCAGCAGCGGACGACCGCCTCGACTAGCGGGGAGGTACAATGAGCAGTTCTTC
CASSGRPPRLAGRYNEQFF
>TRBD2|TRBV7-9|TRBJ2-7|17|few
TGTGCCAGCAGCCCACCGTCTAGCGGGAGACGGTCCTACGAGCAGTACTTC
CASSPPSSGRRSYEQYF
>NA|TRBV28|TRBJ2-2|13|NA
TGTGCCAGTGAGCTTACTGACTCCGGGGAGCTGTTTTTT
CASELTDSGELFF
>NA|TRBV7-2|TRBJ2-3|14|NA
TGTGCCAGCAGCTCGATGGGGGGGCAAAATACGCAGTATTTT
CASSSMGGQNTQYF
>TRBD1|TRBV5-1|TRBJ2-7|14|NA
TGCGCCAGCAGCTCGGGACAGGGTATGATAGAGCAGTACTTC
CASSSGQGMIEQYF
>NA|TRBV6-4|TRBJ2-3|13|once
TGTGCCAGCAGTGACCCAATCACAGATACGCAGTATTTT
CASSDPITDTQYF
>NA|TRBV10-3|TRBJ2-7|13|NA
TGTGCCATCAAAGAAGCCGCGGCGTCCGAGCAGTACTTC
CAIKEAAASEQYF
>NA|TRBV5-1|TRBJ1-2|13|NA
TGCGCCAGCAGCCTCGGACAGTTGGATGGCTACACCTTC
CASSLGQLDGYTF
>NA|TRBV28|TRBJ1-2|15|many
TGTGCCAGCAGTTCACCTTTCGACGGAGGGTTGGGCTACACCTTC
CASSSPFDGGLGYTF
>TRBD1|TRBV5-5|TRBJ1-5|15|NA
TGTGCCAGCAGCTTGGAGGCAGGGGGTAATCAGCCCCAGCATTTT
CASSLEAGGNQPQHF
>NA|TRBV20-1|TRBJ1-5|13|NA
TGCAGTGCTAGTAACAGGGCTAATCAGCCCCAGCATTTT
CSASNRANQPQHF
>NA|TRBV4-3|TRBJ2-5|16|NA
TGCGCCAGCAGCCCCGCCGGGGGAGGCCTACCGGGTCCCCAGTACTTC
CASSPAGGGLPGPQYF
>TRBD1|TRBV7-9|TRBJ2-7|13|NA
TGTGCCAGCAGCGAGGACAGGGCTTACGAGCAGTACTTC
CASSEDRAYEQYF
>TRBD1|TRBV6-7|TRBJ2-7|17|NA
TGTGCCAGCAGTTACTCGCCGTTAAGGACAGGCGCCTACGAGCAGTACTTC
CASSYSPLRTGAYEQYF
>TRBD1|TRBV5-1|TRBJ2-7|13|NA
TGCGCCAGCACCATACAGGGGCTCGACGAGCAGTACTTC
CASTIQGLDEQYF
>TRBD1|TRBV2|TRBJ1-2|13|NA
TGTGCCAGCAGAAGACAGGGGACCTATGGCTACACCTTC
CASRRQGTYGYTF
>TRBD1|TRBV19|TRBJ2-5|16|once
TGTGCCAGTAGTATAGATCTAGGGACAGGACAAGAGACCCAGTACTTC
CASSIDLGTGQETQYF
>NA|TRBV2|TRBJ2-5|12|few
TGTGCCAGCGCACCCGCAGCAGGGACCCAGTACTTC
CASAPAAGTQYF